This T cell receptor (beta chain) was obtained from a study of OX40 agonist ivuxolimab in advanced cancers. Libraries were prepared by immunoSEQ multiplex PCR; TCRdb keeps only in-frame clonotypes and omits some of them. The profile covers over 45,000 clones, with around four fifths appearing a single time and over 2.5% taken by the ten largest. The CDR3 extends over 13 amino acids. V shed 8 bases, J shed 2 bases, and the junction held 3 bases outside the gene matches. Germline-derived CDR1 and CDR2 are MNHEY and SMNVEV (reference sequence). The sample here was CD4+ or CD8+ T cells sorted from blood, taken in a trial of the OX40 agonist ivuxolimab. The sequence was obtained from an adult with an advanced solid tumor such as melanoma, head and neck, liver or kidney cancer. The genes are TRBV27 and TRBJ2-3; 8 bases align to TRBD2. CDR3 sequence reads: CASRGGHTDTQYF. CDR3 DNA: TGTGCCAGCCGGGGGGGGCACACAGATACGCAGTATTTT.